This T cell receptor (beta chain) was observed in a study of T cells after yellow fever vaccination. The 5'RACE template-switching step produced TCR cDNA and added a universal primer site and UMIs. Using its own MiXCR run on the 5' RACE reads, TCRdb lists one record per CDR3 protein. The sample shows 300,000 or so distinct CDR3 sequences, under 15% of them seen only once. This CDR3 comprises 16 residues. Germline V lookup: CDR1 SGHKS, CDR2 YYEKEE (reference sequence). The germline V and J ends were trimmed by 0 bases and 2 bases, with 9 bases remaining between them. This rearrangement joins TRBV5-5 to TRBJ2-6; D not resolved. Sequences were derived from CD4+ T cells sorted from PBMCs, sampled 45 days after the yellow fever booster vaccination. The sequence was collected from a man aged 25 to 45 who received the YFV17D yellow fever vaccine. CDR3 region: CASSLGGIAGANVLTF. The CDR3 DNA reads as TGTGCCAGCAGCTTGGGGGGAATAGCTGGGGCCAACGTCCTGACTTTC.